The TCR beta chain described here comes from a study of T cell changes during pregnancy in multiple sclerosis. The repertoire was sequenced with immunoSEQ multiplex PCR; TCRdb's copy has only in-frame clones and lacks some. Among tens of thousands of clones, about 93% were seen once, and the ten largest hold 0.9% to 1.2%. This CDR3 is 12 amino acids long. V lost 5 bases to trimming and J lost 1 base, with 5 bases between them. Germline CDR1 and CDR2: SGHAT and FQNNGV. The sample holds one count of this clone. The sequence was obtained from a female donor with multiple sclerosis, enrolled in a pregnancy study. This specimen consisted of peripheral blood, obtained in the first trimester of pregnancy. The V call is TRBV11-2, the J call TRBJ1-1; no clear D. CDR3 DNA: TGTGCCAGCAGCCTACCGAACACTGAAGCTTTCTTT. Translated: CASSLPNTEAFF. Combining the CDR3 with reference TRBV11-2 and TRBJ1-1 gives the whole variable domain EAGVAQSPRYKIIEKRQSVAFWCNPISGHATLYWYQQILGQGPKLLIQFQNNGVVDDSQLPKDRFSAERLKGVDSTLKIQPAKLEDSAVYLCASSLPNTEAFFGQGTRLTVV.